This TCR beta chain was captured by sequencing in a study of Graves' ophthalmopathy and Graves' hyperthyroidism. CDR3 regions of TCR beta were amplified from RNA transcripts. The first round was an RT-PCR with HTBI primers, and the second round was a multiplex PCR. In TCRdb, the multiplex PCR reads were re-called with MiXCR into one record per CDR3 protein. The data contain about 740,000 distinct CDR3 sequences, 40% of them singletons. A note on this clonotype: This may stem from a read error, because a much larger clone lies one nucleotide away.

Looked up from germline, CDR1 is MRHNA and CDR2 is SNTAGT. Trimming removed 4 bases at V and 9 bases at J, with 13 bases between. CDR3 length equals 14 residues. Sequenced sample: peripheral blood. The source of this sequence is an adult man with Graves' ophthalmopathy. This chain connects TRBV6-4 to TRBJ1-6; D gene unclear. This CDR3 is CASSAAPPTSPLHF. As DNA, the CDR3 is TGTGCCAGCAGTGCCGCTCCTCCTACTTCACCCCTCCACTTT.